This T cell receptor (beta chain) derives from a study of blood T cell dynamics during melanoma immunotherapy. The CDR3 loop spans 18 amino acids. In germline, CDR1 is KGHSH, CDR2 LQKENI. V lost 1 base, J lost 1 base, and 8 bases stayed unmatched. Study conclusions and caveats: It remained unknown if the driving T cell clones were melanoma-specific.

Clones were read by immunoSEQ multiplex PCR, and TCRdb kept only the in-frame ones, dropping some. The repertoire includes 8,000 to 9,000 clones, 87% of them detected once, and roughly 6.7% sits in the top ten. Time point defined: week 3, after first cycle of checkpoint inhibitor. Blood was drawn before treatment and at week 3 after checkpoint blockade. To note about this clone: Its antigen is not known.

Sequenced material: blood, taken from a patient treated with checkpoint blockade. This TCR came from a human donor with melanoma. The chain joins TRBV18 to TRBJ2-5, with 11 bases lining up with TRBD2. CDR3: CASSPRHLAGGLQETQYF. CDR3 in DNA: TGTGCCAGCTCACCACGACATCTAGCGGGGGGACTCCAAGAGACCCAGTACTTC.